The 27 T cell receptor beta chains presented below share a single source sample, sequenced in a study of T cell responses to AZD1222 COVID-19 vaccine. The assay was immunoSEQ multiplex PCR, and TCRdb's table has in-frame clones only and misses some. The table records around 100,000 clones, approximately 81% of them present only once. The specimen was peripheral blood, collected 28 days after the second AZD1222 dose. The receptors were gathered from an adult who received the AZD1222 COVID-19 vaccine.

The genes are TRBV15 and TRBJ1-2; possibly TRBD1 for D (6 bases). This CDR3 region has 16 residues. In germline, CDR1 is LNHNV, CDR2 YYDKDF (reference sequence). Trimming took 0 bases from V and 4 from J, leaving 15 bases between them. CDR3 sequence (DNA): TGTGCCACCAGCAGAGAGAGGGGGTTTCTAGGCTATGGCTACACCTTC. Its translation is CATSRERGFLGYGYTF.

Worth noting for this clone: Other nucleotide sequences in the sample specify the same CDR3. CDR3 amino acids: CASQNRGNNSPLHF. The CDR3 region has the DNA TGTGCCAGCCAAAACAGGGGGAATAATTCACCCCTCCACTTT. This chain links TRBV27 with TRBJ1-6; 8 bases line up with TRBD1. With V trimmed by 8 bases and J by 5 bases, 5 bases remained unmatched. Germline V lookup: CDR1 MNHEY, CDR2 SMNVEV (reference sequence). This CDR3 region has 14 residues.

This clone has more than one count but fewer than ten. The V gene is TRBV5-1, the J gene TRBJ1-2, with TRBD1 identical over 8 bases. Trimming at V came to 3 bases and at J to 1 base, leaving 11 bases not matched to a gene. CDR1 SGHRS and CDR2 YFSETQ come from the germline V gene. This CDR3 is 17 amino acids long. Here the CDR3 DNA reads TGCGCCAGCAGCTCTGGACAGGGAGCAAACTTTAACTATGGCTACACCTTC. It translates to CASSSGQGANFNYGYTF. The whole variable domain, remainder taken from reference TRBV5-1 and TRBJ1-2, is KAGVTQTPRYLIKTRGQQVTLSCSPISGHRSVSWYQQTPGQGLQFLFEYFSETQRNKGNFPGRFSGRQFSNSRSEMNVSTLELGDSALYLCASSSGQGANFNYGYTFGSGTRLTVV.

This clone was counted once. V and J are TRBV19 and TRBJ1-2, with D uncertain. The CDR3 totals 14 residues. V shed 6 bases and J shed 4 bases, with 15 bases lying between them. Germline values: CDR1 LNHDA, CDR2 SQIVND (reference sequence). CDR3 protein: CASSLRVSGYGYTF. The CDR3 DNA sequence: TGTGCCAGTAGCCTGCGGGTATCGGGCTATGGCTACACCTTC.

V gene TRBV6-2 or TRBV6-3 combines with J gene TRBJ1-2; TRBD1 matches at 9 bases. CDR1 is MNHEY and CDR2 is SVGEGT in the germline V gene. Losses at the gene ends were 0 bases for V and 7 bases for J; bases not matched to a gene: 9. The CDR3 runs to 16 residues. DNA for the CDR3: TGTGCCAGCAGTTACTCTGGGACAGGGTTGATTTTTGGCTACACCTTC. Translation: CASSYSGTGLIFGYTF.

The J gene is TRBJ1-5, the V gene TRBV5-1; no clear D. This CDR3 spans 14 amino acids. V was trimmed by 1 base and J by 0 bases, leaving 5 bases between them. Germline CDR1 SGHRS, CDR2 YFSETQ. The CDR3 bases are TGCGCCAGCAGCTTGTCCGGTAGCAATCAGCCCCAGCATTTT. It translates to CASSLSGSNQPQHF.

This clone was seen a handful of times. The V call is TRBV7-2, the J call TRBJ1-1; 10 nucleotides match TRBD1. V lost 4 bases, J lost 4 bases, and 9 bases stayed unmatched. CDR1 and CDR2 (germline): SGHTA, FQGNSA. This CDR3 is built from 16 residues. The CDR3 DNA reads TGTGCCAGCAGCTACCTTAGGACAGGGGGACCCACTGAAGCTTTCTTT. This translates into CASSYLRTGGPTEAFF.

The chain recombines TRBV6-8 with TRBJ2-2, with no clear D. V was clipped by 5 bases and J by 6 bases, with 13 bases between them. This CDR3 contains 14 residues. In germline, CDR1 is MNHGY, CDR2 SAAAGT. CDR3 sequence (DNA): TGTGCCAGCAGTCTTCATTACGGCGCCGGGGAGCTGTTTTTT. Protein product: CASSLHYGAGELFF.

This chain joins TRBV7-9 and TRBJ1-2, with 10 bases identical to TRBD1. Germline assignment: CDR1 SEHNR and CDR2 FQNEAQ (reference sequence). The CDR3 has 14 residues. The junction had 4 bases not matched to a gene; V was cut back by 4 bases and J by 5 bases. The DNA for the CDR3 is TGTGCCAGCAGCTCATTGGACAGGGGGTATGGCTACACCTTC. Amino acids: CASSSLDRGYGYTF.

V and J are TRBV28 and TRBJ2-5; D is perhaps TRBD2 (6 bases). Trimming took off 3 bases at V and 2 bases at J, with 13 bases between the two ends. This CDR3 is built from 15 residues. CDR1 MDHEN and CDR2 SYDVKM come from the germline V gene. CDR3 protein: CASSFPGGAQETQYF. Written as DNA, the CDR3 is TGTGCCAGCAGTTTCCCGGGCGGGGCACAAGAGACCCAGTACTTC.

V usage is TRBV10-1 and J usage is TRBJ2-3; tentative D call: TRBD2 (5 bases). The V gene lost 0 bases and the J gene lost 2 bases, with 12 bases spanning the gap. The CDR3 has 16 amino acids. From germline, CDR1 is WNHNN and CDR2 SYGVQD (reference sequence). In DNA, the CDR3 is TGCGCCAGCAGTGAGTCGCGCGGGTTTTTCACAGATACGCAGTATTTT. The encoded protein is CASSESRGFFTDTQYF.

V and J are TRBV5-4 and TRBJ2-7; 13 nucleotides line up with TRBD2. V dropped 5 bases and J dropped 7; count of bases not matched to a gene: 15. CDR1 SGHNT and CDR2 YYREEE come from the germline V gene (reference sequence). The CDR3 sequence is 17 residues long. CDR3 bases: TGTGCCAGCAGAACCGGGACTAGCGGGAACCCATCGGGGGAGCAGTACTTC. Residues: CASRTGTSGNPSGEQYF. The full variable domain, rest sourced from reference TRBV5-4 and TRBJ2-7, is ETGVTQSPTHLIKTRGQQVTLRCSSQSGHNTVSWYQQALGQGPQFIFQYYREEENGRGNFPPRFSGLQFPNYSSELNVNALELDDSALYLCASRTGTSGNPSGEQYFGPGTRLTVT.

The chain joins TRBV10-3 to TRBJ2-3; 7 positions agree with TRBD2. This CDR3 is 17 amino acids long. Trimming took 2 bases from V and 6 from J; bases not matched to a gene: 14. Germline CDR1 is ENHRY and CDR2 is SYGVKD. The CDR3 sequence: CAISEAPLARLGDTQYF. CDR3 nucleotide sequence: TGTGCCATCAGTGAGGCCCCACTAGCGCGTTTGGGGGATACGCAGTATTTT.

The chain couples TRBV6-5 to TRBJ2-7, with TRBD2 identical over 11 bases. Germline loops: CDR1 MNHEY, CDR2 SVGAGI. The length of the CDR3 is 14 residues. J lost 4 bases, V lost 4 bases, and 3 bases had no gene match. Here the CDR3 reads CASSLTSGMYEQYF. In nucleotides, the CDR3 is TGTGCCAGCAGTTTGACTAGCGGGATGTACGAGCAGTACTTC.

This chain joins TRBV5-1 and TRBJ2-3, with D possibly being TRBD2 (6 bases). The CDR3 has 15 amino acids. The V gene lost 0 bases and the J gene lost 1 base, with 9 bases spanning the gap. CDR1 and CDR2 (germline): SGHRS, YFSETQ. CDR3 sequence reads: CASSLAGDRTDTQYF. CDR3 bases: TGCGCCAGCAGCTTGGCGGGGGACCGCACAGATACGCAGTATTTT.

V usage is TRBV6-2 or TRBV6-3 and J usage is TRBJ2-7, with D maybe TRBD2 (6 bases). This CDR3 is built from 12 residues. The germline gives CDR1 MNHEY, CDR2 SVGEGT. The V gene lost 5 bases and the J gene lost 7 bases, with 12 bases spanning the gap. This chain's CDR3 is CASSGTLGEQYF. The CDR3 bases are TGTGCCAGCAGTGGGACTTTGGGAGAGCAGTACTTC.

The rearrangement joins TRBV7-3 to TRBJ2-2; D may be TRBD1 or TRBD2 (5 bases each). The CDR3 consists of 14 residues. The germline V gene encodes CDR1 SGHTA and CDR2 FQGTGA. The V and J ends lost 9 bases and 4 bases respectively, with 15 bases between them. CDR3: CASQGVGGTGELFF. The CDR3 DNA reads TGTGCCAGTCAAGGGGTTGGGGGCACCGGGGAGCTGTTTTTT.

CDR3 DNA sequence: TGTGCCAGCAGCTTGGCCGGAGTCACGCTGGGGGAGACCCAGTACTTC. Its protein product is CASSLAGVTLGETQYF. This sequence joins TRBV5-4 and TRBJ2-5, with unresolved D. The CDR3 is made up of 16 amino acids. Germline V gene data show CDR1 as SGHNT and CDR2 as YYREEE (reference sequence). The ends were cut back, 0 bases at V and 5 bases at J, with 17 bases in the middle.

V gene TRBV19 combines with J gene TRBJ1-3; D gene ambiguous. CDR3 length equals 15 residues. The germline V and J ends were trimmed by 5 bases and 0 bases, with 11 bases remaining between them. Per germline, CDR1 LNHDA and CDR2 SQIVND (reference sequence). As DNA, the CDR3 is TGTGCCAGTAGTCGGCGGACTGTCTCTGGAAACACCATATATTTT. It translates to CASSRRTVSGNTIYF. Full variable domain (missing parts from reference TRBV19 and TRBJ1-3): DGGITQSPKYLFRKEGQNVTLSCEQNLNHDAMYWYRQDPGQGLRLIYYSQIVNDFQKGDIAEGYSVSREKKESFPLTVTSAQKNPTAFYLCASSRRTVSGNTIYFGEGSWLTVV.

CDR3 DNA: TGTGCCAGCAGCTTAGAATTAGTAGCGGGGGGTTACAATGAGCAGTTCTTC. Translated: CASSLELVAGGYNEQFF. V is TRBV7-6 and J is TRBJ2-1; 10 bases are shared with TRBD2. The CDR3 is 17 amino acids. V trimming: 1 base; J trimming: 4 bases; junction bases outside the gene matches: 7. Germline V lookup: CDR1 SGHVS, CDR2 FNYEAQ.

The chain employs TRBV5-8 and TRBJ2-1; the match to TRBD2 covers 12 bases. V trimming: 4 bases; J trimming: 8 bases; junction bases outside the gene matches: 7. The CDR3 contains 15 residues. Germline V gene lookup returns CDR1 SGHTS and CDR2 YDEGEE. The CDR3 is CASSTLAGGNDEQFF. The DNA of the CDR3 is TGTGCCAGCAGCACCCTAGCGGGAGGGAACGATGAGCAGTTCTTC.

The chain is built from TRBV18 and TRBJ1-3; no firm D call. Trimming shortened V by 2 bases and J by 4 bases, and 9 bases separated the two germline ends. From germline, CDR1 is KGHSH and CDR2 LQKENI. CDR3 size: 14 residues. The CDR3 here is CASSPSTAGNTIYF. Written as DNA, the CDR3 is TGTGCCAGCTCACCAAGCACAGCAGGAAACACCATATATTTT.

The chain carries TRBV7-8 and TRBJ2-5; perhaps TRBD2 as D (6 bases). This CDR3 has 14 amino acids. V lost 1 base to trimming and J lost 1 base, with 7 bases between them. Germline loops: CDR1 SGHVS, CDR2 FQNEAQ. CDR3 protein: CASSLGGLQETQYF. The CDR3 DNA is TGTGCCAGCAGCTTAGGGGGACTCCAAGAGACCCAGTACTTC.

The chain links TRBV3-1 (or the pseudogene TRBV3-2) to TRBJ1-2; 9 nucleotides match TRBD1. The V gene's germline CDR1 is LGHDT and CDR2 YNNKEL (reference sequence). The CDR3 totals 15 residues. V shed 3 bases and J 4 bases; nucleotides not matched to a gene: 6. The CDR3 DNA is TGTGCCAGCAGCCAGGCATCACAGGGGGCCTATGGCTACACCTTC. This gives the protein CASSQASQGAYGYTF.

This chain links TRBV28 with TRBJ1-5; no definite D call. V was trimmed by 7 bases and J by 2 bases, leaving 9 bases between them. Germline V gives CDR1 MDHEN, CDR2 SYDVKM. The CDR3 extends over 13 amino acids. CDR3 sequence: CASKGAGNQPQHF. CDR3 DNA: TGTGCCAGCAAGGGAGCCGGCAATCAGCCCCAGCATTTT.

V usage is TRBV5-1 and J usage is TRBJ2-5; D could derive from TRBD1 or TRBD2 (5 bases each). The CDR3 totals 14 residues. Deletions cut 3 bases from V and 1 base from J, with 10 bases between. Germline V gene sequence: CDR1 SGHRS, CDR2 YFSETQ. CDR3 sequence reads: CASSSRGGQETQYF. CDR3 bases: TGCGCCAGCAGCTCCCGGGGCGGCCAAGAGACCCAGTACTTC. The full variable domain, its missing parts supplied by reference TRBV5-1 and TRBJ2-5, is KAGVTQTPRYLIKTRGQQVTLSCSPISGHRSVSWYQQTPGQGLQFLFEYFSETQRNKGNFPGRFSGRQFSNSRSEMNVSTLELGDSALYLCASSSRGGQETQYFGPGTRLLVL.

CDR3 DNA: TGCGCCAGCAGCGGGGGACTAGCGGGGGGTAATGAGCAGTTCTTC. As protein: CASSGGLAGGNEQFF. The V gene is TRBV4-1, the J gene TRBJ2-1, with TRBD2 identical over 15 bases. The V and J ends lost 5 bases and 7 bases, in that order; junction bases with no gene match: 3. The length of the CDR3 is 15 residues. Germline assignment: CDR1 MGHRA and CDR2 YSYEKL.